This TCR beta chain appears in the sequencing data of a study of T cell responses to AZD1222 COVID-19 vaccine. Method: immunoSEQ multiplex PCR; TCRdb's copy keeps in-frame clones and lacks some. The sample has roughly 190,000 clones, roughly 90% seen once; the top ten hold roughly 3.5%. Remarks on this clone: Its antigen is not known.

Broader study findings: With dominance at 160-218 and 743-854, vaccine-associated CD4 TCRs spanned spike. With two AZD1222 doses given, Spike-specific TCR breadth and depth both rose.

Germline lookup yields CDR1 SGDLS and CDR2 YYNGEE. Deletions cut 0 bases from V and 1 base from J, with 9 bases between. The CDR3 sequence is 15 residues long. The chain links TRBV9 to TRBJ2-3; possible D gene TRBD2, 5 bases. The sequences come from peripheral blood, collected 28 days after the second AZD1222 dose. The sequence was collected from an adult who received the AZD1222 COVID-19 vaccine. CDR3: CASSVDQRRTDTQYF. CDR3 sequence (DNA): TGTGCCAGCAGCGTAGACCAGCGGCGCACAGATACGCAGTATTTT.